This entry describes one T cell receptor (beta chain). Its antigen is unidentified. The sample belongs to a study of long-term antiretroviral therapy in people with HIV. Study-level findings and limits: Before ART, certain clones expanded, and these dominated the repertoire at all time points. Information pertaining to ART adherence, viral resistance or therapeutic modifications was not obtained. In samples taken after ART, diversity increased but remained below transplant donor control levels.

Researchers ran immunoSEQ v3.0 at survey level. Clones were read by immunoSEQ multiplex PCR, and TCRdb kept only the in-frame ones, dropping some. Counted here are 20,000 to 25,000 clones, 65% to 85% occurring once; the ten biggest clones make up less than 15%. Looked up from germline, CDR1 is SGHTA and CDR2 is FQGTGA. The CDR3 is 16 amino acids. V was pared by 4 bases and J by 6 bases, with 13 bases of the junction left unmatched. HIV-positive participants were all treated in the United States. The TCR was taken from a man aged 30 to 45 with HIV. This sample comprised unsorted PBMCs, obtained 4.3 years after starting antiretroviral therapy. J is TRBJ2-3 and V is TRBV7-3, with TRBD2 identical over 7 bases. The CDR3 region is CASSSGLLGGWDTQYF. DNA of the CDR3: TGTGCCAGCAGCTCGGGACTACTCGGAGGTTGGGATACGCAGTATTTT.